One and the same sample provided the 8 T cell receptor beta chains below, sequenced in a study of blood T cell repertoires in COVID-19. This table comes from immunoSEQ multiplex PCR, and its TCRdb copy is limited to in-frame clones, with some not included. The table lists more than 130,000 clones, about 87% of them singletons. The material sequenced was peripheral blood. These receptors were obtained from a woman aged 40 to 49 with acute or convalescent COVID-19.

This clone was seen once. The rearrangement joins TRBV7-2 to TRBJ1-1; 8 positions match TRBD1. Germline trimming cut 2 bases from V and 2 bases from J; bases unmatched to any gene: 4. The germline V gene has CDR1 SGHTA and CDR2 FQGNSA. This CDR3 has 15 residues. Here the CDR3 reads CASSLFGTGNTEAFF. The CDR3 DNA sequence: TGTGCCAGCAGCTTATTTGGGACAGGTAACACTGAAGCTTTCTTT.

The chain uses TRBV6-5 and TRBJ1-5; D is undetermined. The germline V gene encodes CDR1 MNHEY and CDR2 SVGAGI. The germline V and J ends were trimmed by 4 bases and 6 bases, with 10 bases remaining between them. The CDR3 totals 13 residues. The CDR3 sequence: CASSSGTFQPQHF. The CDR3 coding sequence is TGTGCCAGCAGTTCAGGTACTTTTCAGCCCCAGCATTTT.

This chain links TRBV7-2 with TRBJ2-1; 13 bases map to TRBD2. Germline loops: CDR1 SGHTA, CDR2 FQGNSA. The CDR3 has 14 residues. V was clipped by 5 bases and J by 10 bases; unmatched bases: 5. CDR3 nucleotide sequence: TGTGCCAGCAGCATGACTAGCGGGGGGTGGGAGCAGTTCTTC. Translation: CASSMTSGGWEQFF.

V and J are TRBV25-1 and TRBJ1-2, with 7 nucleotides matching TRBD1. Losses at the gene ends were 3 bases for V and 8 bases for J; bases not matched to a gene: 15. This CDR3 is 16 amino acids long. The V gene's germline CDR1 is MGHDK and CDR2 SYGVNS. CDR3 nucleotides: TGTGCCAGCAGTGACTCCCCCGGGACAGCAGGAAAGGGCTACACCTTC. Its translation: CASSDSPGTAGKGYTF.

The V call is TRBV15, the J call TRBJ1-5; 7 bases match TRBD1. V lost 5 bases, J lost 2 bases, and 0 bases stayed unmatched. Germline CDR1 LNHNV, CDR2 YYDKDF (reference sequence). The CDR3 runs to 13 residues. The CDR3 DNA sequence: TGTGCCACCAGCGGACAGGGCAATCAGCCCCAGCATTTT. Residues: CATSGQGNQPQHF.

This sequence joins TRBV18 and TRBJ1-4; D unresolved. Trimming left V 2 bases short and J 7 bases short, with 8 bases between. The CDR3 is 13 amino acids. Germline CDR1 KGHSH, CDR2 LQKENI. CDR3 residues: CASSPLEGEKLFF. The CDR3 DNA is TGTGCCAGCTCACCATTGGAGGGTGAAAAACTGTTTTTT.

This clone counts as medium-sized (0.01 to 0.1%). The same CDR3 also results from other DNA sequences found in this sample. For the CDR3, the DNA is TGTGCCAGCAGCCGAGACAGGGTAACTGAAGCTTTCTTT. Its protein product is CASSRDRVTEAFF. The chain links TRBV12-3 or TRBV12-4 to TRBJ1-1, with 7 bases fitting TRBD1. CDR3 length: 13 residues. Losses at the gene ends were 6 bases for V and 5 bases for J; bases not matched to a gene: 6.

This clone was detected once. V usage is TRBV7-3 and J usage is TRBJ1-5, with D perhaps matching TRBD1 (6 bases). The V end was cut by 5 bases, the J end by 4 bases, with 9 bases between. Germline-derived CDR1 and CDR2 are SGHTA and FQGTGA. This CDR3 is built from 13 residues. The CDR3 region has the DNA TGTGCCAGCAGCCCCGGACAGAATCAGCCCCAGCATTTT. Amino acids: CASSPGQNQPQHF.